This T cell receptor (beta chain) was captured in a study of persistence of HIV-infected CD4 T cells. As concerns this clone: Its antigen remains unknown.

Germline CDR1 reads MGHDK; CDR2 reads SYGVNS. Trimming pared 1 base from V and 9 bases from J, leaving 9 bases between. This CDR3 is 12 amino acids long. Cells were stimulated with overlapping HIV-1 Gag 15-mer peptides. Memory cells lacking CD40L and CD69 with high CD45RO were sorted. The immunoSEQ assay was version 4, run in survey mode. Here immunoSEQ multiplex PCR was the method, and the copy in TCRdb shows in-frame clones only, minus some. The sample has under 40,000 clones, roughly 80% seen once. The sequenced sample was CD4+ T cells sorted from PBMCs after approximately 20-hour stimulation, obtained from a patient who received antiretroviral therapy. The chain is built from TRBV25-1 and TRBJ1-2; D unclear. The clonotype was recovered from an adult woman with HIV who was CMV-seropositive. The CDR3 loop reads CASSELGIRYTF. CDR3 DNA sequence: TGTGCCAGCAGTGAATTGGGAATTCGCTACACCTTC.